Listed below are T cell receptor beta chains from one sample, sequenced in a study of cytomegalovirus exposure and HLA in healthy donors. Assay used: immunoSEQ multiplex PCR; TCRdb lists only in-frame clones, some missing. Its table lists roughly 76,000 clones. Sequenced input: PBMCs. Receptors originate from a female donor in good health and CMV-seropositive. Both conserved end residues are part of each CDR3. A D gene is named only where the DNA matches it firmly.

d_gene	v_gene	j_gene	len	CDR3nt	CDR3aa
TRBD1	TRBV6-4	TRBJ2-3	14	TGTGCCAGCAGTGACGACAGGGCCACAGATACGCAGTATTTT	CASSDDRATDTQYF
NA	TRBV5-1	TRBJ1-1	13	TGCGCCAGCAGCTTGGCCAGGCAGGGGCGGTCTTTCTTT	CASSLARQGRSFF
TRBD2	TRBV6-5	TRBJ2-1	15	TGTGCCAGCAGTTACTCGGGGGGGGGATACAATGAGCAGTTCTTC	CASSYSGGGYNEQFF
TRBD1	TRBV18	TRBJ2-4	14	TGTGCCAGCTCACCGACAGGGGGCCGAGACATTCAGTACTTC	CASSPTGGRDIQYF
NA	TRBV28	TRBJ2-7	11	TGTGCCATCACAGGTACCTACGAGCAGTACTTC	CAITGTYEQYF
TRBD1	TRBV5-1	TRBJ1-1	16	TGCGCCAGCAGCTCAACAGGGGGGGCATTGCACACTGAAGCTTTCTTT	CASSSTGGALHTEAFF
TRBD2	TRBV30	TRBJ2-3	14	TGTGCCTGGAGTGGACTAGCGCCGCCAGATACGCAGTATTTT	CAWSGLAPPDTQYF
NA	TRBV19	TRBJ2-7	14	TGTGCCAGTAGTATGCCCCGACTATCCTACGAGCAGTACTTC	CASSMPRLSYEQYF
TRBD2	TRBV29-1	TRBJ2-1	17	TGCAGCGTTGACGGACTAGCGGCGACCCGAGCCTACAATGAGCAGTTCTTC	CSVDGLAATRAYNEQFF
NA	TRBV29-1	TRBJ1-1	13	TGCAGCTACTCGCGGGGAGGGAACACTGAAGCTTTCTTT	CSYSRGGNTEAFF
TRBD1	TRBV14	TRBJ1-1	15	TGTGCCAGCAGCCGGGCCCTGCAGGGGGCGGTTGAAGCTTTCTTT	CASSRALQGAVEAFF
TRBD2	TRBV7-9	TRBJ2-5	14	TGTGCCAGCAGCGTACTAGCGGGGGAAGAGACCCAGTACTTC	CASSVLAGEETQYF
TRBD1	TRBV28	TRBJ1-2	14	TGTGCCACCACGACAGGGGGCGAAAGCTATGGCTACACCTTC	CATTTGGESYGYTF
NA	TRBV9	TRBJ2-3	15	TGTGCCAGCAGCGTTGCAGGGGCGAGCACAGATACGCAGTATTTT	CASSVAGASTDTQYF
NA	TRBV7-2	TRBJ2-7	16	TGTGCCAGCAGCTCAAAGAACAGGTTGGCGAGCGACGAGCAGTACTTC	CASSSKNRLASDEQYF
NA	TRBV7-6	TRBJ2-5	13	TGTGCCAGCAGCTTAGTTGAGGGAGAGACCCAGTACTTC	CASSLVEGETQYF
NA	TRBV6-6	TRBJ1-2	14	TGTGCCAGCAGTTACATACAGCTTAACTATGGCTACACCTTC	CASSYIQLNYGYTF
NA	TRBV5-1	TRBJ2-7	15	TGCGCCAGCAGCTTGGTGCAGGGCTTTCTCTACGAGCAGTACTTC	CASSLVQGFLYEQYF
TRBD2	TRBV6-5	TRBJ2-7	12	TGTGCCACGTCGACTAGCGGCTACGAGCAGTACTTC	CATSTSGYEQYF
NA	TRBV6-9	TRBJ1-2	13	TGTGCCAGCAGGGCAGGGGAAAACTATGGCTACACCTTC	CASRAGENYGYTF
NA	TRBV6-1	TRBJ1-5	15	TGTGCCAGCAGTGTTAGTTCAGGGGGCAATCAGCCCCAGCATTTT	CASSVSSGGNQPQHF
NA	TRBV7-2	TRBJ2-3	13	TGTGCCAGCAGCTTTCTTTTCACAGATACGCAGTATTTT	CASSFLFTDTQYF
NA	TRBV2	TRBJ1-1	15	TGTGCCAGCCATTCCTCAGGGATCCTGAACACTGAAGCTTTCTTT	CASHSSGILNTEAFF
NA	TRBV28	TRBJ1-5	13	TGTGCCAGCAGTTCAGTAAGCAATCAGCCCCAGCATTTT	CASSSVSNQPQHF
NA	TRBV2	TRBJ1-5	15	TGTGCCAGCAGTGAAACAGGCGGACCCAATCAGCCCCAGCATTTT	CASSETGGPNQPQHF
TRBD2	TRBV9	TRBJ2-1	14	TGTGCCAGCAGCCTTTGGACTAGCTGGAATGAGCAGTTCTTC	CASSLWTSWNEQFF